What follows are 3 T cell receptor beta chains derived from one specimen sequenced in a study of cytomegalovirus exposure and HLA in healthy donors. The PCR ran on 60 Vbeta and 13 Jbeta primers. The assay was immunoSEQ multiplex PCR, and TCRdb's table has in-frame clones only and misses some. The sample shows roughly 150,000 clones, roughly 82% of them seen only once. Sequencing input: PBMCs. The receptors here all came from a man aged 25-40 years in good health and CMV-seropositive.

The rearrangement links TRBV5-1 to TRBJ1-2; 12 bases are shared with TRBD1. V lost 3 bases and J lost 4; bases outside the gene matches: 10. Germline CDR1 reads SGHRS; CDR2 reads YFSETQ. This CDR3 region has 17 residues. This CDR3 is CASSSVPGTGGPYGYTF. As DNA, the CDR3 is TGCGCCAGCAGCTCCGTGCCCGGGACAGGGGGCCCCTATGGCTACACCTTC.

This clone was seen a handful of times. This sequence joins TRBV10-3 and TRBJ2-7; 8 bases map to TRBD2. The CDR3 contains 12 residues. V shed 3 bases and J 6 bases; nucleotides not matched to a gene: 1. Germline CDR1 and CDR2: ENHRY and SYGVKD. CDR3 loop: CAISELAVEQYF. The CDR3 DNA sequence: TGTGCCATCAGTGAACTAGCGGTCGAGCAGTACTTC.

The gene calls are TRBV28 and TRBJ1-1; D is undetermined. The CDR3 runs 13 residues. Per the germline V gene, CDR1 is MDHEN and CDR2 is SYDVKM. V lost 6 bases and J 0 bases, leaving 8 bases between the germline ends. CDR3 in DNA: TGTGCCAGCAGGGAGGGTCTGAACACTGAAGCTTTCTTT. It codes for CASREGLNTEAFF.